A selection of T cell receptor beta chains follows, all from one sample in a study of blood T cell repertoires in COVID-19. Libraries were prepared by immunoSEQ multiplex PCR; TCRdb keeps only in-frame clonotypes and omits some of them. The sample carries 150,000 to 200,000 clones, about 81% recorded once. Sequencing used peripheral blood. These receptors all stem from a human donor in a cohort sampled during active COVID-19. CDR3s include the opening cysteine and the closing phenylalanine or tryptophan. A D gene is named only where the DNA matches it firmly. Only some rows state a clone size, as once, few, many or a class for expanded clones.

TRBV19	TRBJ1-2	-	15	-	CASSGPTQYNYGYTF	TGTGCCAGTAGTGGCCCCACACAGTATAACTATGGCTACACCTTC
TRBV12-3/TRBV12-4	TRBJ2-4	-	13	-	CASSFLAKNIQYF	TGTGCCAGCAGCTTCTTGGCCAAAAACATTCAGTACTTC
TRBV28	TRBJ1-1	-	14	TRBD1	CASRQGDSRAEAFF	TGTGCCAGCAGACAGGGGGATTCTAGGGCTGAAGCTTTCTTT
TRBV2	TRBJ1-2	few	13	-	CASSVIQGNLYTF	TGTGCCAGCAGTGTTATACAGGGTAATCTCTACACCTTC
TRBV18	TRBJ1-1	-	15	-	CASSLRVTGDTEAFF	TGTGCCAGCTCACTCAGGGTTACGGGGGACACTGAAGCTTTCTTT
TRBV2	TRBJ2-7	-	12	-	CASNGLYYEQYF	TGTGCCAGCAACGGACTCTACTACGAGCAGTACTTC
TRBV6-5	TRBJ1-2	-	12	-	CASRDSIYGYTF	TGTGCCAGCAGGGACAGTATCTATGGCTACACCTTC
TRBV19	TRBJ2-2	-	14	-	CASTRQAPTGELFF	TGTGCCAGTACCCGACAGGCGCCCACCGGGGAGCTGTTTTTT
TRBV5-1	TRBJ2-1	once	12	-	CATKGVHNEQFF	TGCGCCACCAAGGGGGTCCACAATGAGCAGTTCTTC
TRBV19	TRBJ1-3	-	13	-	CASRMSSGNTIYF	TGTGCCAGTAGAATGAGCTCTGGAAACACCATATATTTT
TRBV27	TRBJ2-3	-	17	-	CASSWGPPPGNTDTQYF	TGTGCCAGCTCGTGGGGCCCCCCCCCGGGCAACACAGATACGCAGTATTTT
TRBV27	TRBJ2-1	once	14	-	CASSLSGGVGEQFF	TGTGCCAGCAGTCTATCGGGCGGGGTCGGTGAGCAGTTCTTC
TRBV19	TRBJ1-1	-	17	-	CASTTVRGAQWFTEAFF	TGTGCCAGTACCACGGTCCGGGGAGCCCAATGGTTCACTGAAGCTTTCTTT
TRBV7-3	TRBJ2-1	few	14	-	CASSLRPLTDEQFF	TGTGCCAGCAGCTTAAGACCGTTGACAGATGAGCAGTTCTTC
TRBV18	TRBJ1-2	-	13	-	CASSPWEGNGYTF	TGTGCCAGCTCACCGTGGGAGGGGAATGGCTACACCTTC
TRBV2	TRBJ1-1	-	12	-	CASSVHRNRGFF	TGTGCCAGCAGTGTCCACCGAAATAGGGGTTTCTTT
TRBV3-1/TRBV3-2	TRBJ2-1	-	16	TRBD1	CASTDTYNRGNNEQFF	TGTGCCAGCACCGATACTTACAACAGGGGGAACAATGAGCAGTTCTTC
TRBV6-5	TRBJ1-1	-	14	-	CASSYRQPNTEAFF	TGTGCCAGCAGTTACCGACAGCCGAACACTGAAGCTTTCTTT
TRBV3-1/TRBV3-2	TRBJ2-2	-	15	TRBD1	CASRDREGFTGELFF	TGTGCCAGCAGAGACAGGGAAGGGTTTACCGGGGAGCTGTTTTTT
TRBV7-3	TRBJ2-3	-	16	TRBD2	CASSRHPRENEDTQYF	TGTGCCAGCAGCCGTCACCCGCGGGAGAATGAAGATACGCAGTATTTT
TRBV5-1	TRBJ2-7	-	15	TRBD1	CASSPGQGGTIEQYF	TGCGCCAGCAGCCCTGGACAGGGGGGGACAATCGAGCAGTACTTC
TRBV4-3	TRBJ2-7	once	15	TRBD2	CASSQDWRGSYEQYF	TGCGCCAGCAGCCAAGACTGGCGGGGGTCCTACGAGCAGTACTTC
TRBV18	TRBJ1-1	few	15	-	CASSPPASGYTEAFF	TGTGCCAGCTCACCACCGGCGTCAGGTTACACTGAAGCTTTCTTT
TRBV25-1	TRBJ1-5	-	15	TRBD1	CASSGDRISNQPQHF	TGTGCCAGCAGTGGGGACAGGATTAGCAATCAGCCCCAGCATTTT
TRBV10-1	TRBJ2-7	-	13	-	CASSKDRTYEQYF	TGCGCCAGCAGTAAGGACAGAACCTACGAGCAGTACTTC
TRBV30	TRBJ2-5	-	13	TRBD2	CAWTLAGQETQYF	TGTGCCTGGACACTAGCGGGGCAAGAGACCCAGTACTTC
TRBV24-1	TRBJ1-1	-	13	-	CATSSPKNTEAFF	TGTGCCACCAGTTCCCCTAAGAACACTGAAGCTTTCTTT
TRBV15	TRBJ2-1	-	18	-	CATSRDIRDWGPYNEQFF	TGTGCCACCAGCAGAGATATTAGGGACTGGGGACCCTACAATGAGCAGTTCTTC
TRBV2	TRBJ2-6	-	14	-	CASSAGAGANVLTF	TGTGCCAGCAGTGCGGGGGCTGGGGCCAACGTCCTGACTTTC
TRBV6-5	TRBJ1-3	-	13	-	CASSYPLSDTIYF	TGTGCCAGCAGTTACCCGCTATCGGACACCATATATTTT
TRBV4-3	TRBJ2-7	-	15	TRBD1	CASSQDGQGVYEQYF	TGCGCCAGCAGCCAAGATGGTCAGGGGGTATACGAGCAGTACTTC
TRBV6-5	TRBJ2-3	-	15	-	CASSYRTPSVDTQYF	TGTGCCAGCAGCTATAGGACACCGTCCGTAGATACGCAGTATTTT
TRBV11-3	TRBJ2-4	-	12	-	CASSLGRSIQYF	TGTGCCAGCAGCTTAGGGAGGAGTATTCAGTACTTC
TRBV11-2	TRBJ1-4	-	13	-	CASSSVGGEKLFF	TGTGCCAGCAGCTCAGTTGGAGGAGAAAAACTGTTTTTT
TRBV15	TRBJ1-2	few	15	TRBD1	CATSSPSRGLYGYTF	TGTGCCACCAGCTCACCCAGCAGGGGGCTATATGGCTACACCTTC
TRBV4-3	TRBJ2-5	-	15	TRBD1	CASSQGTGDQETQYF	TGCGCCAGCAGCCAAGGGACAGGGGATCAAGAGACCCAGTACTTC
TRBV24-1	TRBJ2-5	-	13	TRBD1	CATGTGDEETQYF	TGTGCCACCGGCACAGGGGATGAGGAGACCCAGTACTTC